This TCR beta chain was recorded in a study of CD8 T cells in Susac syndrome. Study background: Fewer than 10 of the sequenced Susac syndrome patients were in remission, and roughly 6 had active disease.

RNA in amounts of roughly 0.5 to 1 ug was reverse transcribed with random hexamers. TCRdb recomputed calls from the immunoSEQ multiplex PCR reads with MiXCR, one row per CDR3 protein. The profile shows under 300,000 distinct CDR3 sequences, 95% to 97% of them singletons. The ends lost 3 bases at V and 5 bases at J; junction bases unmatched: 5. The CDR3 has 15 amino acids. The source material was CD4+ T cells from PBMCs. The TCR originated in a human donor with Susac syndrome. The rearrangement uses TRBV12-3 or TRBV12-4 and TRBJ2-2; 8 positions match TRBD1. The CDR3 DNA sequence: TGTGCCAGCAGTTTCGAGGACAGGGTGACCGGGGAGCTGTTTTTT. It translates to CASSFEDRVTGELFF.